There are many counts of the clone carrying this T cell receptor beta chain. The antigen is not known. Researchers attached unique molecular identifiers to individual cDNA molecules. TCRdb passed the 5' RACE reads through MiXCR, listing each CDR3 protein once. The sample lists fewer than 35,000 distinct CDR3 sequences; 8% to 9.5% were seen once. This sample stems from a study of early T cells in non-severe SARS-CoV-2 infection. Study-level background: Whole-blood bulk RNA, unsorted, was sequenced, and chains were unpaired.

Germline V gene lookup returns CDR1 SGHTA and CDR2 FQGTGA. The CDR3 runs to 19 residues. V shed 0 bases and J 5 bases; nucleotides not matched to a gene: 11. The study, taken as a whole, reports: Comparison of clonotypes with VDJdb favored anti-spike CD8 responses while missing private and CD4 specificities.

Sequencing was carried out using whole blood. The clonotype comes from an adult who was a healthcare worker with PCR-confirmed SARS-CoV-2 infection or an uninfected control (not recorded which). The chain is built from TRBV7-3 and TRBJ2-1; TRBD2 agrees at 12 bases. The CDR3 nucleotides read TGTGCCAGCAGCTTAACCGCTAGCGGGGGGGCGGTACGGGACAATGAGCAGTTCTTC. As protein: CASSLTASGGAVRDNEQFF.